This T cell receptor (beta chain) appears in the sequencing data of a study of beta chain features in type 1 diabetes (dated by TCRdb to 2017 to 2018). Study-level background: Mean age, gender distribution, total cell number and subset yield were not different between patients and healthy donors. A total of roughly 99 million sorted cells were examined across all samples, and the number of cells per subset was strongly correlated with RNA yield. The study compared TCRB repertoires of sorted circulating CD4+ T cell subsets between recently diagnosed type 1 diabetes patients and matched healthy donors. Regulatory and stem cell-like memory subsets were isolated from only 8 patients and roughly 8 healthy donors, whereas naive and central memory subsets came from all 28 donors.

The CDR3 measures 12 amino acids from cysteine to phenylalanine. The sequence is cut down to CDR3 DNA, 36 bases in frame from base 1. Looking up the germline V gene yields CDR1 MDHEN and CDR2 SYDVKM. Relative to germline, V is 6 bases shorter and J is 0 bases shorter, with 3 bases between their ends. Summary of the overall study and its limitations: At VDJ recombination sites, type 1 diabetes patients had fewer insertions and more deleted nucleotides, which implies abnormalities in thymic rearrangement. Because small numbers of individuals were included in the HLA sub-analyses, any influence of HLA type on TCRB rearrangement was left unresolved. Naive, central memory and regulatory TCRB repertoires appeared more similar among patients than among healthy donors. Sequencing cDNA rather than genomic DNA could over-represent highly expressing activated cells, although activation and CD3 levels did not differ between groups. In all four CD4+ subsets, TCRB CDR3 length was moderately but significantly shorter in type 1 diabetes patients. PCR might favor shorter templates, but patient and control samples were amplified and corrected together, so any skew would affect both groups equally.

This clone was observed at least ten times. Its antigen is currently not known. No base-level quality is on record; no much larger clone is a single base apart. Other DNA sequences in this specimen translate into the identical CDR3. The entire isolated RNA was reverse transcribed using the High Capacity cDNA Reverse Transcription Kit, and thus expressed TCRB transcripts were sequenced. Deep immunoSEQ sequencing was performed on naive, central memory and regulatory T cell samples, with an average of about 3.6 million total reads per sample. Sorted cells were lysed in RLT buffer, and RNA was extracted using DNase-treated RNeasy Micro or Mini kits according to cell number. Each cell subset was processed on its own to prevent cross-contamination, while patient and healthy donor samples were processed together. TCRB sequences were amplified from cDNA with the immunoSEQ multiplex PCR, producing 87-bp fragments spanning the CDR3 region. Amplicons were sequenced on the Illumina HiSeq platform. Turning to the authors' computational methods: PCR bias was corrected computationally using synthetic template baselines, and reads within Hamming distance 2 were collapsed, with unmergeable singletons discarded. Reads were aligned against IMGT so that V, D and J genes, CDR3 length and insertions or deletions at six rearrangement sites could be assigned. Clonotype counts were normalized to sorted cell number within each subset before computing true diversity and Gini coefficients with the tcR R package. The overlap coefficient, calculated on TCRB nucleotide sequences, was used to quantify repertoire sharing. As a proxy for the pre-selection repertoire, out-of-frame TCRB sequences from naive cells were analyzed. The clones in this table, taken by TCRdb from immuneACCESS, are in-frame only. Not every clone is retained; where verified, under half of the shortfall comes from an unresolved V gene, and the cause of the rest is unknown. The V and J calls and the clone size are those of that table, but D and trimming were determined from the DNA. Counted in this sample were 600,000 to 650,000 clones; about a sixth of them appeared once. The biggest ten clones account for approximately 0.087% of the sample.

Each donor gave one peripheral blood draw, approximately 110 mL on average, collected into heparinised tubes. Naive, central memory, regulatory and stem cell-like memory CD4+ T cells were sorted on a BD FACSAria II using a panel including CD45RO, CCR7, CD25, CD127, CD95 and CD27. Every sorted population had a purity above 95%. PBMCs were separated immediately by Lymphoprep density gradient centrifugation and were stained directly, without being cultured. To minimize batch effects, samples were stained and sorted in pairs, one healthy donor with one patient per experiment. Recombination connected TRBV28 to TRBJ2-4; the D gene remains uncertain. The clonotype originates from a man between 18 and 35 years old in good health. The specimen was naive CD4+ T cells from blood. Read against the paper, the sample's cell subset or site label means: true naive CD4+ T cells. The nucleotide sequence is TGTGCCAGCAGCCTAGCCAAAAACATTCAGTACTTC. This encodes CASSLAKNIQYF. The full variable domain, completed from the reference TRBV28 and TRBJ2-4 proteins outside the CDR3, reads DVKVTQSSRYLVKRTGEKVFLECVQDMDHENMFWYRQDPGLGLRLIYFSYDVKMKEKGDIPEGYSVSREKKERFSLILESASTNQTSMYLCASSLAKNIQYFGAGTRLSVL.